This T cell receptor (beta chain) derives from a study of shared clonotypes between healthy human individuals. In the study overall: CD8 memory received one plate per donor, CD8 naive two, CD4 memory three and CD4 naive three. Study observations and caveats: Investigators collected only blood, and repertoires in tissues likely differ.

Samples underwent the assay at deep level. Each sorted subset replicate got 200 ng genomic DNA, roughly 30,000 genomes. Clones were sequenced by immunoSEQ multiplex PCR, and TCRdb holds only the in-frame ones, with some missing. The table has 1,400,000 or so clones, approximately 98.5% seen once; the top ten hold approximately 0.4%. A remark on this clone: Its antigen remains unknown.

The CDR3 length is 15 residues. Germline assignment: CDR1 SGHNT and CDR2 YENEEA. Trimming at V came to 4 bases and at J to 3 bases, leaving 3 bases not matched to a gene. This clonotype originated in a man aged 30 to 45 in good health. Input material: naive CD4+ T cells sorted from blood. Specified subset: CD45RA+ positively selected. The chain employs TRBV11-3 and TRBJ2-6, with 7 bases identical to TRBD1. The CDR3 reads CASSSTGNGANVLTF. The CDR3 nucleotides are TGTGCCAGCAGCTCGACAGGGAATGGGGCCAACGTCCTGACTTTC.